This entry lists 19 T cell receptor beta chains sequenced from one sample in a study of PD-L1 blockade in urothelial cancer (dated by TCRdb to between 2016 and 2019). The library was produced with the immunoSEQ multiplex PCR assay. As stored in TCRdb, this immuneACCESS dataset retains in-frame rearrangements with V and J assigned. A fraction of the clones does not appear; measured against another copy, unresolved V genes explain less than half of the discrepancy, and the remainder lacks a known reason. Within this sample are over 75,000 clones, with roughly 90% of them counted one time only. The ten largest clones add up to over 0.95% of the sample. The time point label for this specimen denotes: pretreatment peripheral blood. Sequencing used PBMCs, obtained around atezolizumab (anti-PD-L1) treatment. The receptors come from a woman older than 75 with urothelial cancer.

This chain uses TRBV14 with TRBJ2-7, with 7 bases lining up with TRBD2. Germline trimming cut 3 bases from V and 1 base from J; bases unmatched to any gene: 6. The CDR3 length is 15 residues. Per the germline V gene, CDR1 is SGHDN and CDR2 is FVKESK. CDR3 DNA: TGTGCCAGCAGCCAGGAGGGCGGGAGATCCTACGAGCAGTACTTC. Translating gives CASSQEGGRSYEQYF.

The chain has TRBV7-3 and TRBJ1-2, with D possibly matching TRBD1 (6 bases). Deletions cut 5 bases from V and 0 bases from J, with 16 bases between. The CDR3 contains 16 residues. Germline V gene sequence: CDR1 SGHTA, CDR2 FQGTGA. CDR3 DNA sequence: TGTGCCAGCAGCATTACCCGGGACACACCTAACTATGGCTACACCTTC. Amino acids: CASSITRDTPNYGYTF. Looking up the rest from reference TRBV7-3 and TRBJ1-2 gives the full variable domain: GAGVSQTPSNKVTEKGKYVELRCDPISGHTALYWYRQSLGQGPEFLIYFQGTGAADDSGLPNDRFFAVRPEGSVSTLKIQRTERGDSAVYLCASSITRDTPNYGYTFGSGTRLTVV.

This rearrangement joins TRBV5-1 to TRBJ1-1, with D possibly being TRBD1 (6 bases). Germline V gene sequence: CDR1 SGHRS, CDR2 YFSETQ. Trimming shortened V by 4 bases and J by 5 bases, and 21 bases separated the two germline ends. The CDR3 is made up of 16 amino acids. This CDR3 is CASSPVGGRFGTEAFF. As DNA, the CDR3 is TGCGCCAGCAGCCCGGTCGGGGGGCGGTTTGGGACTGAAGCTTTCTTT.

The V call is TRBV5-4, the J call TRBJ2-7; a possible D gene is TRBD2 (5 bases). Germline V gene data show CDR1 as SGHNT and CDR2 as YYREEE (reference sequence). The CDR3 extends over 13 amino acids. V was shortened by 5 bases and J by 2 bases, with 11 bases between the two germline ends. CDR3 sequence: CASSSSGAYEQYF. DNA for the CDR3: TGTGCCAGCAGTTCCTCCGGGGCCTACGAGCAGTACTTC.

This clone was counted between two and nine times. The rearrangement joins TRBV28 to TRBJ2-7; 9 positions match TRBD1. With 6 bases clipped from V and 7 bases from J, the junction kept 10 bases outside the gene matches. Germline V lookup: CDR1 MDHEN, CDR2 SYDVKM. The CDR3 consists of 14 residues. The CDR3, as DNA: TGTGCCAGCAGCCTGACAGGGGGGAGAAGAGAGCAGTACTTC. It is translated as CASSLTGGRREQYF.

This clone was observed a few times. This rearrangement joins TRBV4-2 to TRBJ2-7; 9 bases fit TRBD2. V was pared by 0 bases and J by 7 bases, with 10 bases of the junction left unmatched. The CDR3 consists of 16 residues. Germline assignment: CDR1 LGHNA and CDR2 YNFKEQ. CDR3 DNA sequence: TGTGCCAGCAGCCAAGAGCGGGAGGGGGCGGTCGGGGAGCAGTACTTC. This translates into CASSQEREGAVGEQYF.

V gene TRBV9 combines with J gene TRBJ1-3; a possible D gene is TRBD1 (5 bases). CDR1 is SGDLS and CDR2 is YYNGEE in the germline V gene. This CDR3 comprises 14 residues. Trimming stripped 4 bases from V and 2 bases from J, with 10 bases between. The CDR3 DNA follows: TGTGCCAGCAGCCAAGGGGTTACTGGAAACACCATATATTTT. It codes for CASSQGVTGNTIYF.

Of note for this clone: Mismatch with germline at one junction end may stem from a read error. The V and J genes are TRBV7-2 and TRBJ2-1, with D maybe TRBD2 (5 bases). The germline CDR1 and CDR2 sequences are SGHTA and FQGNSA. This CDR3 is 14 amino acids long. The CDR3 is CASSLGSTYNEQFF. The DNA of the CDR3 is TGTGCCAGCAGTTTAGGGAGTACATACAATGAGCAGTTCTTC.

The chain joins TRBV5-4 to TRBJ2-5; 12 bases are shared with TRBD2. The CDR3 has 15 residues. Germline V gives CDR1 SGHNT, CDR2 YYREEE (reference sequence). V lost 0 bases, J lost 3 bases, and 0 bases stayed unmatched. The CDR3 DNA sequence: TGTGCCAGCAGCTTGGGGACTAGCGGGGAAGAGACCCAGTACTTC. This codes for CASSLGTSGEETQYF.

The chain employs TRBV30 and TRBJ2-7; TRBD2 aligns across 11 bases. In germline, CDR1 is GTSNPN, CDR2 SVGIG (reference sequence). This CDR3 is 15 amino acids long. Trimming at V came to 3 bases and at J to 0 bases, leaving 4 bases not matched to a gene. The CDR3 coding sequence is TGTGCCTGGAGCCGACTAGCGGGGAGCTCCTACGAGCAGTACTTC. This sequence encodes CAWSRLAGSSYEQYF. The full variable domain, completed using reference TRBV30 and TRBJ2-7, is SQTIHQWPATLVQPVGSPLSLECTVEGTSNPNLYWYRQAAGRGLQLLFYSVGIGQISSEVPQNLSASRPQDRQFILSSKKLLLSDSGFYLCAWSRLAGSSYEQYFGPGTRLTVT.

The chain has TRBV7-6 and TRBJ2-7; maybe TRBD2 (6 bases). Germline CDR1 and CDR2: SGHVS and FNYEAQ. The CDR3 sequence is 15 residues long. V lost 1 base, J lost 2 bases, and 12 bases lay in between. As DNA, the CDR3 is TGTGCCAGCAGCTTAGAGGCTAGCGCAACCTACGAGCAGTACTTC. It translates to CASSLEASATYEQYF.

This clone showed up just a few times. The chain links TRBV7-9 to TRBJ1-4; no reliable D call. The CDR3 extends over 13 amino acids. V was pared by 3 bases and J by 8 bases, with 10 bases between. Looked up from germline, CDR1 is SEHNR and CDR2 is FQNEAQ (reference sequence). CDR3: CASSFQEREKLFF. The CDR3, as DNA: TGTGCCAGCAGCTTTCAGGAAAGAGAAAAACTGTTTTTT.

The rearrangement links TRBV6-5 to TRBJ1-6; TRBD1 might be the D (6 bases). Per the germline V gene, CDR1 is MNHEY and CDR2 is SVGAGI. Trimming shortened V by 6 bases and J by 7 bases, and 10 bases separated the two germline ends. The CDR3 length is 13 residues. CDR3 protein: CASRPDRNSPLHF. The CDR3 bases are TGTGCCAGCAGGCCCGACAGGAATTCACCCCTCCACTTT.

V is TRBV6-5 and J is TRBJ2-1; 13 bases map to TRBD2. With V trimmed by 4 bases and J by 11 bases, 11 bases remained unmatched. Per germline, CDR1 MNHEY and CDR2 SVGAGI. This CDR3 has 16 residues. This CDR3 reads CASSSRTSGSPRKQFF. The CDR3 region has the DNA TGTGCCAGCAGTTCCCGGACTAGCGGGAGCCCTCGTAAGCAGTTCTTC.

The DNA for the CDR3 is TGTGCCTGGAGTATATTCAGGGGGAGATCTGGAAACACCATATATTTT. As protein: CAWSIFRGRSGNTIYF. The chain joins TRBV30 to TRBJ1-3, with 7 bases fitting TRBD1. The CDR3 sequence is 16 residues long. Germline V lookup: CDR1 GTSNPN, CDR2 SVGIG (reference sequence). After removal of 2 bases from V and 1 base from J, the junction contained 8 bases not matched to a gene.

The chain carries TRBV27 and TRBJ2-7, with D possibly being TRBD1 (5 bases). Germline-derived CDR1 and CDR2 are MNHEY and SMNVEV (reference sequence). The CDR3 runs 14 residues. Trimming shortened V by 3 bases and J by 5 bases, and 14 bases separated the two germline ends. The CDR3 loop reads CASSFPGRADEQYF. CDR3 DNA sequence: TGTGCCAGCAGTTTCCCCGGCAGGGCCGACGAGCAGTACTTC.

This clone was seen only once. The chain couples TRBV30 to TRBJ2-3; 7 bases are a match to TRBD1. The CDR3 contains 14 residues. J lost 4 bases, V lost 6 bases, and 10 bases had no gene match. Germline CDR1 and CDR2: GTSNPN and SVGIG (reference sequence). DNA for the CDR3: TGTGCCTGCCATAACAGGGGAAACCCAGATACGCAGTATTTT. It specifies CACHNRGNPDTQYF.

CDR3 sequence: CASSGPGLAGNEQFF. CDR3 nucleotide sequence: TGCGCCAGCAGTGGACCGGGACTAGCTGGGAATGAGCAGTTCTTC. The chain carries TRBV10-1 and TRBJ2-1; TRBD2 aligns across 9 bases. CDR1 and CDR2 (germline): WNHNN, SYGVQD (reference sequence). The junction had 8 bases not matched to a gene; V was cut back by 4 bases and J by 7 bases. The CDR3 contains 15 residues.

V and J are TRBV14 and TRBJ2-5, with no clear D. V lost 4 bases to trimming and J lost 5 bases, with 14 bases between them. The CDR3 consists of 14 residues. CDR1 is SGHDN and CDR2 is FVKESK in the germline V gene. The CDR3 loop reads CASSPIAIRETQYF. Written as DNA, the CDR3 is TGTGCCAGCAGCCCTATCGCAATACGGGAGACCCAGTACTTC.